A selection of T cell receptor beta chains follows, all from one sample in a study of cytomegalovirus exposure and HLA in healthy donors. Generated by immunoSEQ multiplex PCR, the TCRdb table keeps only in-frame clones and is missing some. The top ten clones hold approximately 9% of a sample with about 86,000 clones, around three quarters of them seen once. Sequenced input: PBMCs. These receptors originate from a man in his 60s in good health and CMV-seronegative. The CDR3 runs from the conserved cysteine through the conserved F or W. A D gene is named only where the DNA matches it firmly. Where a row states a size, it is once, few, many or the class of an expanded clone; other rows omit it.

TRBV7-2	TRBJ1-5	.	TRBD1	TGTGCCAGCAGCGAAGGGACAGGGTATAGTCAGCCCCAGCATTTT	CASSEGTGYSQPQHF
TRBV19	TRBJ2-7	.	.	TGTGCCAGTAGGGGGCTAGCGTCCTACGAGCAGTACTTC	CASRGLASYEQYF
TRBV7-2	TRBJ2-7	.	.	TGTGCCAGCAGCTTGGACAGATCCTACGAGCAGTACTTC	CASSLDRSYEQYF
TRBV13	TRBJ1-1	many	TRBD1	TGTGCCAGCAGCTTAGAGGGGGGACAGACTGAAGCTTTCTTT	CASSLEGGQTEAFF
TRBV4-1	TRBJ2-7	.	.	TGCGCCAGCAGCCAAGATCGTCTAGCCCACGAGCAGTACTTC	CASSQDRLAHEQYF
TRBV10-3	TRBJ1-1	few	TRBD1	TGTGCCACCCGACAGGGGTTGAACACTGAAGCTTTCTTT	CATRQGLNTEAFF
TRBV5-4	TRBJ2-2	once	TRBD1	TGTGCCAGCAGCTTTACTAGACAGGGGGGCACCGGGGAGCTGTTTTTT	CASSFTRQGGTGELFF
TRBV9	TRBJ2-1	.	TRBD2	TGTGCCAGCAGCGCGGTGGGGGCTAGCGGGAGGATGATGGGTGAGCAGTTCTTC	CASSAVGASGRMMGEQFF
TRBV10-3	TRBJ1-5	few	.	TGTGCCATCATCCAGGGGAACCCCAATCAGCCCCAGCATTTT	CAIIQGNPNQPQHF
TRBV19	TRBJ2-3	.	.	TGTGCCAGTAGTCCAACTACTAGTCTGGATGGCGATACGCAGTATTTT	CASSPTTSLDGDTQYF
TRBV7-2	TRBJ2-7	.	.	TGTGCCAGCAGCTTAGAGGGAAGGTTGGGGGGTCCCTACGAGCAGTACTTC	CASSLEGRLGGPYEQYF
TRBV29-1	TRBJ1-2	.	.	TGCAGCGTTGAATTTGCGGACAGTCTCTATGGCTACACCTTC	CSVEFADSLYGYTF
TRBV5-6	TRBJ1-1	.	.	TGTGCCAGCAGTCGGGACTTCTCGGGAAAAGCTTTCTTT	CASSRDFSGKAFF
TRBV5-8	TRBJ2-7	.	TRBD1	TGTGCCAGCAGCTTGGTAGGGGGCGCGGAATCCGAGCAGTACTTC	CASSLVGGAESEQYF
TRBV29-1	TRBJ1-4	.	.	TGCAGCGTTAAGACAGATGAAAAACTGTTTTTT	CSVKTDEKLFF
TRBV28	TRBJ1-4	.	TRBD1	TGTGCCAGCAGTACGGGACAGCCTAATGAAAAACTGTTTTTT	CASSTGQPNEKLFF
TRBV7-2	TRBJ2-2	.	TRBD1	TGTGCCAGCAGCGTGAAAGGACAGGACGGAACCGGGGAGCTGTTTTTT	CASSVKGQDGTGELFF
TRBV6-6	TRBJ2-1	.	.	TGTGCCAGCAGTTACGCCGCGGACTCCTACAATGAGCAGTTCTTC	CASSYAADSYNEQFF
TRBV7-8	TRBJ1-1	few	.	TGCGCCAGCAGCCAAGGGGGTTATACGGCTGAAGCTTTCTTT	CASSQGGYTAEAFF
TRBV6-4	TRBJ1-1	.	.	TGTGCCAGCAGTGAACAGAAGAACACTGAAGCTTTCTTT	CASSEQKNTEAFF
TRBV19	TRBJ1-1	.	.	TGTGCCAGTAGTATAACTCCCAACACTGAAGCTTTCTTT	CASSITPNTEAFF
TRBV19	TRBJ2-3	.	TRBD2	TGTGCCAGTAGTATAGCTCTAGCGGGGTTCACAGATACGCAGTATTTT	CASSIALAGFTDTQYF
TRBV7-2	TRBJ1-1	.	.	TGTGCCAGCAGCCTATCCTCCGCAACAGGGTCCACTGAAGCTTTCTTT	CASSLSSATGSTEAFF
TRBV7-9	TRBJ2-3	many	.	TGTGCCAGCACCCGGGAAGATACGCAGTATTTT	CASTREDTQYF